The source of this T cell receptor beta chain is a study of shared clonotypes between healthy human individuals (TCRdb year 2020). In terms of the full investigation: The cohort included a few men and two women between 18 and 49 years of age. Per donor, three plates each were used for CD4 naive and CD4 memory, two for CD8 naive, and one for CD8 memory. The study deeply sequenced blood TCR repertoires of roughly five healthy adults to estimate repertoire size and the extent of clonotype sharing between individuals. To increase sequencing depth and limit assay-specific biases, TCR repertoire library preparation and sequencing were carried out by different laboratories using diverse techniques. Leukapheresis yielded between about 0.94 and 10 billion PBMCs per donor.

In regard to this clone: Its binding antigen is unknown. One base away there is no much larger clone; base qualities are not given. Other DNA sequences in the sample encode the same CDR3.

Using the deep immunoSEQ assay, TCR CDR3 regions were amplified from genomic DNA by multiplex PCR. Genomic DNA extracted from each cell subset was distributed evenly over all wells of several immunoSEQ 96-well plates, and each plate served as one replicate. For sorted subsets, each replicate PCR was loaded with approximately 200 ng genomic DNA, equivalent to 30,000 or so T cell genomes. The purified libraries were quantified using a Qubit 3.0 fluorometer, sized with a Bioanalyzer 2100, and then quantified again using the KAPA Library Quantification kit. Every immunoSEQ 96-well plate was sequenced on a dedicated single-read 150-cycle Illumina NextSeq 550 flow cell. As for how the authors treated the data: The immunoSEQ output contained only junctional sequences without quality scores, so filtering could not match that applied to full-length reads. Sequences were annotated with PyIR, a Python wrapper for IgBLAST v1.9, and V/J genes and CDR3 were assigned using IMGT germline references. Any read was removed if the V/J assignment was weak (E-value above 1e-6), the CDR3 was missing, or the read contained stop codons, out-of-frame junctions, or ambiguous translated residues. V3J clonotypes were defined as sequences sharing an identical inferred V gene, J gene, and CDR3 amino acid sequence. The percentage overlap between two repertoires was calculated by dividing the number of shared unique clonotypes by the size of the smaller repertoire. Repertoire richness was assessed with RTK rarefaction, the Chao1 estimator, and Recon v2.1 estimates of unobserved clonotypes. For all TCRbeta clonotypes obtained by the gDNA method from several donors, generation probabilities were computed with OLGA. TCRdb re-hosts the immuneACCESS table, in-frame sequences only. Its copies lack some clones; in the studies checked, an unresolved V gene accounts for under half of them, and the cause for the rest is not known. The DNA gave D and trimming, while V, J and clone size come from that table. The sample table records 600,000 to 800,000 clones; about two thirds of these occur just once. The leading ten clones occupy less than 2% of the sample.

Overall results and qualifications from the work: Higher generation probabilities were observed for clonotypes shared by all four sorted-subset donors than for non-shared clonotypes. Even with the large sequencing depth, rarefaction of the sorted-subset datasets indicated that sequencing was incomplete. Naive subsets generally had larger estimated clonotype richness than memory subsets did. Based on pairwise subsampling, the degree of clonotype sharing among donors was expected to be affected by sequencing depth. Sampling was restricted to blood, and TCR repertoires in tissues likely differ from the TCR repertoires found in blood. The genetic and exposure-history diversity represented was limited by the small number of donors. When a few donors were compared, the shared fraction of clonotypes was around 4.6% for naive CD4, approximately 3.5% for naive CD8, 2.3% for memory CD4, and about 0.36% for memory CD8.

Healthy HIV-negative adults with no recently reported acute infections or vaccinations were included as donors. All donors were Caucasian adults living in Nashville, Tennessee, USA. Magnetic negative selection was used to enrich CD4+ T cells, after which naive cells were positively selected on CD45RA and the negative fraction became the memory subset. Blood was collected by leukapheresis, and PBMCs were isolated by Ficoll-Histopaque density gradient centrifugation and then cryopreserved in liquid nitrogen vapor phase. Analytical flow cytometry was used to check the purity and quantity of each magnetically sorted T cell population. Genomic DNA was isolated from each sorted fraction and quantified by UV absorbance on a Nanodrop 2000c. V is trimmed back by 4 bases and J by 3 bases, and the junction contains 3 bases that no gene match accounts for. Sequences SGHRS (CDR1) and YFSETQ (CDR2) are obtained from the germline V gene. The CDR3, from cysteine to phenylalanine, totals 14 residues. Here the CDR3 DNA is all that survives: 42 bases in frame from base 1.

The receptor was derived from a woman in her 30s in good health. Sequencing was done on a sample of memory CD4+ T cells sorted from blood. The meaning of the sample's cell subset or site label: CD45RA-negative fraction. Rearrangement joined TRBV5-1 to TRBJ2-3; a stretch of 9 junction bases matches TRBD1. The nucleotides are TGCGCCAGCAGCCAAGGGACAGGGACAGATACGCAGTATTTT. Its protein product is CASSQGTGTDTQYF.